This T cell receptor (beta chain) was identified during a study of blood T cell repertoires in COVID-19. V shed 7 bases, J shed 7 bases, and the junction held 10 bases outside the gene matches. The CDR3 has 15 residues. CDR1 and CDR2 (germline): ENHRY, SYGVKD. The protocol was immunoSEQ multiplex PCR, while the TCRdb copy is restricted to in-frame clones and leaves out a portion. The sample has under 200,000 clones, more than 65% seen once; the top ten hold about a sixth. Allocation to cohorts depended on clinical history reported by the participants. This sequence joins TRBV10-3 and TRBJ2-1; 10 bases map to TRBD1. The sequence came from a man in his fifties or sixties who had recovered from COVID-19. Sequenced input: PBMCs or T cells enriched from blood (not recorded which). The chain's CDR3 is CAITMGTGASNEQFF. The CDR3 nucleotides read TGTGCCATCACTATGGGGACAGGGGCGAGTAATGAGCAGTTCTTC.